This TCR beta chain stems from a study of Graves' ophthalmopathy and Graves' hyperthyroidism. Whole-study results and caveats: The model forecast ophthalmopathy progression, reaching 70.59% sensitivity and around 73% specificity.

The authors amplified TCR beta CDR3 regions from RNA transcripts. First-round RT-PCR relied on HTBI primers, and a second-round multiplex PCR came next. TCRdb re-called the multiplex PCR reads with MiXCR, one entry per CDR3 protein. The sample consists of 150,000 to 200,000 distinct CDR3 sequences, 30% to 45% of them appearing once. As concerns this clonotype: Its antigen is not known.

The sequencing input was peripheral blood. The origin of this receptor is a man aged 30-40 years with Graves' ophthalmopathy.

As DNA, the CDR3 is TGTGCCAGCAGTGAAGTAGCGGGCGATTCCTACGAGCAGTACTTC. Translating it yields CASSEVAGDSYEQYF. The rearrangement joins TRBV6-1 to TRBJ2-7; TRBD2 aligns across 7 bases. The CDR3 totals 15 residues. The germline CDR1 and CDR2 sequences are MNHNS and SASEGT. V dropped 1 base and J dropped 1; count of bases not matched to a gene: 4.